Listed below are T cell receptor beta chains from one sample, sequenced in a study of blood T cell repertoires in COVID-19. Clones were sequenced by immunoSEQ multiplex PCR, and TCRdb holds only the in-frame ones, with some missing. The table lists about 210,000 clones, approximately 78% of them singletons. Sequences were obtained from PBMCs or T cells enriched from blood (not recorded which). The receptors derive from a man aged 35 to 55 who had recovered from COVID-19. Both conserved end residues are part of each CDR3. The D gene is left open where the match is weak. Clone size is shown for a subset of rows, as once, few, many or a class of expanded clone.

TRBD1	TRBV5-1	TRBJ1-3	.	TGCGCCAGCAGCCGAGACGGGACAGGGGTAAACACCATATATTTT	CASSRDGTGVNTIYF
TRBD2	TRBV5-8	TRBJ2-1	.	TGTGCCAGCAGCTTGGGGACTAGCGGGAGAGGTTACAATGAGCAGTTCTTC	CASSLGTSGRGYNEQFF
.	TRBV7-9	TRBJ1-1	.	TGTGCCAGCAGCTTGGGTGGACTGAGTCTTAGGGCTGAAGCTTTCTTT	CASSLGGLSLRAEAFF
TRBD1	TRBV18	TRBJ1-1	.	TGTGCCAGCTCACCACCCCAGGGGGTACAGGAAGAAGCTTTCTTT	CASSPPQGVQEEAFF
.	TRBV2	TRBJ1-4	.	TGTGCCAGCAGTGACCCAGGGGCAGGACAGAAATATGAAAAACTGTTTTTT	CASSDPGAGQKYEKLFF
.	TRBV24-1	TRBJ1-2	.	TGTGCCACCAGTGACCGATCCGGGACATCACAGAGGGGCTACACCTTC	CATSDRSGTSQRGYTF
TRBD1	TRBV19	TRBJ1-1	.	TGTGCCAGTAGAAGGACAGGAGGGGTGGTGTACACTGAAGCTTTCTTT	CASRRTGGVVYTEAFF
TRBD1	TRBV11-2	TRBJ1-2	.	TGTGCCAGCAGCTCGGTGGACAGGGTTAACTATGGCTACACCTTC	CASSSVDRVNYGYTF
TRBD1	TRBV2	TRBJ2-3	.	TGTGCCAGCAGTCGCACCGGACAGGGCCCAGATACGCAGTATTTT	CASSRTGQGPDTQYF
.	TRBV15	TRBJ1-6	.	TGTGCCACCAGCAGAACTGAAAGGGCCACAGGCCGTTCACCCCTCCACTTT	CATSRTERATGRSPLHF
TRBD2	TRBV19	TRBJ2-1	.	TGTGCCAGTAGTGATTGGACTAGCGGGAGGGCCAGGAATGAGCAGTTCTTC	CASSDWTSGRARNEQFF
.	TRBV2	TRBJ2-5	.	TGTGCCAGCAGCTTTGAAGAGACCCAGTACTTC	CASSFEETQYF
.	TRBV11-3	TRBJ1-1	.	TGTGCCAGCAGCTTGACGCGGTACACTGAAGCTTTCTTT	CASSLTRYTEAFF
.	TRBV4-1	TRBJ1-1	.	TGCGCCAGCAGCACCCAGGGCAGGGTCTACACTGAAGCTTTCTTT	CASSTQGRVYTEAFF
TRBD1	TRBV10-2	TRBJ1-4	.	TGCGCCAGCAGCTCTTCGACAGGGGGGGGTGAAAAACTGTTTTTT	CASSSSTGGGEKLFF
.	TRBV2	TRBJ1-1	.	TGTGCCAGCAGTGTCAACAGTACTAACACTGAAGCTTTCTTT	CASSVNSTNTEAFF
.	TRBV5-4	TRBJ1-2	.	TGTGCCAGCAGCTTGGCAGGGGCGAACTATGGCTACACCTTC	CASSLAGANYGYTF
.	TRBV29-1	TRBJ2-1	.	TGCAGCCCGAGATGGGGCCCTGAGCAGTTCTTC	CSPRWGPEQFF
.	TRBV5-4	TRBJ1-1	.	TGTGCCAGCAGCTTGTCCGGGTTGAACACTGAAGCTTTCTTT	CASSLSGLNTEAFF
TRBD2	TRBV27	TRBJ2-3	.	TGTGCCAGCAGTAAGACTAGCCCTTACACAGATACGCAGTATTTT	CASSKTSPYTDTQYF
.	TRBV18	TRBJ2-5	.	TGTGCCAGCTCACCTTGGCCGGGAGCAGAGACCCAGTACTTC	CASSPWPGAETQYF
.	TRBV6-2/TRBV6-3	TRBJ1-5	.	TGTGCCAGCAGTCCCCCGGAGGGCGTGAGGCAGCCCCAACATTTT	CASSPPEGVRQPQHF
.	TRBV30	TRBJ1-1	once	TGTGCTACGACCCGGGGGTCTGAAGCTTTCTTT	CATTRGSEAFF
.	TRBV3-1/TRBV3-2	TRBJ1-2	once	TGTGCCAGCAGCCAAGATGGGGGGGTCGGCTATGGCTACACCTTC	CASSQDGGVGYGYTF
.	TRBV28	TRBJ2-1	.	TGTGCCACCATAAACGGGGGTAAGGGGAATGAGCAGTTCTTC	CATINGGKGNEQFF
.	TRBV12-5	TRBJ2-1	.	TGTGCTAGCCGACGGGAGAAGCAGTTCTTC	CASRREKQFF
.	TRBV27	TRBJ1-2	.	TGTGCCAGCAGCCGGCAGGGGTCAGGGAAGGCCCTCTATGGCTACACCTTC	CASSRQGSGKALYGYTF
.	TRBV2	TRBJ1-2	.	TGTGCCAGCACCGGACAGCTTTTCTATGGCTACACCTTC	CASTGQLFYGYTF
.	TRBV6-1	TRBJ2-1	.	TGTGCCAGCAGTGAGGGGGGACCCCAAGGTGAGCAGTTCTTC	CASSEGGPQGEQFF